This TCR beta chain was identified in a study of CD8 T cells in ankylosing spondylitis. Whole-study results and caveats: Earlier reports found some motif variants in synovial fluid and blood in reactive arthritis.

This clonotype was found a few times. Its target is unknown. TCRdb reprocessed the 5' RACE reads with MiXCR, giving one entry per CDR3 protein. The sample has 150,000 to 250,000 distinct CDR3 sequences, roughly 13% seen once. Germline V gene data show CDR1 as ENHRY and CDR2 as SYGVKD. The CDR3 is 13 residues long. V was trimmed by 0 bases and J by 9 bases, leaving 9 bases between them. The rearrangement uses TRBV10-3 and TRBJ2-1, with D possibly matching TRBD2 (6 bases). Source material: blood, either unsorted or a sorted T cell fraction (not recorded which). The receptor was isolated from a male donor with ankylosing spondylitis or in good health (not recorded which). Written as DNA, the CDR3 is TGTGCCATCAGTGAGTCCTCTAGCGCTGAGCAGTTCTTC. Translation gives CAISESSSAEQFF.